This TCR beta chain comes out of a study of prognosis after radiotherapy for stage I lung cancer. Turning to the study itself: With a biologically effective dose of at least 100 Gy, radiotherapy took the form of SBRT split into 3 to 5 fractions. There were a handful of patients who developed distant metastases (median around seven months) after radiotherapy, while more than twelve showed no significant progression.

Using two-round multiplex PCR, the authors amplified TCR beta CDR3 from genomic DNA. First-round PCR used primers specific to each TRBV and TRBJ gene. MiXCR, applied by TCRdb to the multiplex PCR reads, yields one record per CDR3 protein. The top ten clones hold around a third of a sample with 30,000 or so distinct CDR3 sequences, around 30% of them seen once. Germline loops: CDR1 DFQATT, CDR2 SNEGSKA (reference sequence). This CDR3 spans 13 amino acids. This clonotype was counted between two and nine times. Its antigen is as yet unknown. General study findings and limits: Usage of the TRBV and TRBJ genes (in patients with versus without metastases) was reportedly different.

At each of two time points, approximately 5.7 milliliters of venous blood were taken. Sequences were derived from PBMCs, sampled before or after stereotactic body radiation therapy (not recorded which). The sequence derives from a donor of 50 years or more with non-small cell lung cancer. The chain joins TRBV20-1 to TRBJ2-5; 8 bases agree with TRBD2. The CDR3 DNA reads TGCAGATTAGCGGGACCCGCCGAAGAGACCCAGTACTTC. It is translated as CRLAGPAEETQYF.